This T cell receptor (beta chain) is drawn from a study of T cell repertoires in aging, cancer and after chemotherapy (dated by TCRdb to the late 2010s). Some background on the complete study: Six donor age groups were covered, ranging from 30 or younger up to 70 or older, and each group contained at least three individuals. In the solid tumor group, paired pre- and post-chemotherapy samples were obtained from brain tumor (glioblastoma) patients receiving temozolomide-based therapy. The full dataset contained approximately 9.6 million TCR reads. The cohort comprised 218 cancer patients, more than 90 with hematological and 110 to 140 with solid cancers, plus 95 healthy donors as a reference group. Peripheral blood TCR beta repertoires from healthy donors and cancer patients were profiled to examine immunoaging and T cell reconstitution after chemotherapy.

General findings and caveats noted by the study authors: Compared with age-matched healthy donors, untreated patients with hematological or solid cancers had significantly lower TCR diversity and higher clonality in blood. The authors noted that the repertoire data do not allow conclusions about immunological memory after chemotherapy. Declining TCR diversity with age in healthy donors was mainly explained by loss of richness; in cancer patients, loss of evenness also contributed. Median generation probability increased over the chemotherapy interval in both cancer cohorts, suggesting repertoire reconstitution through rebound thymic output.

The germline V gene specifies SQVTM as CDR1 and ANQGSEA as CDR2. V loses 0 bases of germline sequence and J loses 4 bases, and the interval between the two ends is 18 bases. The CDR3 starts with the cysteine, ends with the phenylalanine, and has 16 residues. The CDR3 DNA has 48 bases and is translated from base 1. Concerning this clonotype itself: Its cognate antigen has yet to be identified. It has no much larger one-base neighbor in the sample; base qualities were not kept.

Rearranged TRB sequences spanning V, D and J segments were amplified by multiplex touch-down PCR using a mixed TRB-A/B primer pool. Two consecutive PCR reactions with Phusion HS II polymerase added Illumina adapters and sample indices to the amplicons. Amplicons were gel-purified with the NucleoSpin Gel and PCR Clean-up kit, then checked with Qubit and an Agilent 2100 Bioanalyzer. Libraries were sequenced on an Illumina MiSeq using 600-cycle, single-indexed, paired-end runs. Per the authors' processing: Processing of the TRB sequences was carried out with MiXCR versions 2.12 and 3.0.5. A clone was defined as each unique CDR3 nucleotide sequence, and only productive sequences supported by at least two reads were kept. The repertoire metrics were Shannon diversity, evenness, clonality (calculated as one minus evenness), and diversity profiles parameterized by alpha from 0 to 5. The IGoR algorithm was used to calculate generation probabilities of clones in the paired pre- and post-chemotherapy samples. Using fastp trimming at Q25 and MiXCR clonotype assembly, TCRdb reanalyzed the public sequencing data and kept in-frame beta chains. Rows matching on CDR3 protein sequence are summarized as one entry with the most common DNA and genes. Clone size and V and J calls follow TCRdb, not the original study. This sample is represented by around 4,900 distinct CDR3 sequences; roughly 64% of them were singletons. The top ten clones comprise around 27% of the sample.

TCR beta rearrangements were amplified from genomic DNA extracted from peripheral blood rather than from sorted cells or RNA. The origin of this receptor is a human donor with a solid tumor. In this chain, TRBV29-1 is recombined with TRBJ1-2; the D segment cannot be called with confidence. The sample was blood. The CDR3: CSVEDGSPFGRYGYTF. Here is the DNA: TGCAGCGTTGAAGATGGGAGCCCCTTCGGCCGCTATGGCTACACCTTC. Here the CDR3 is joined to the reference TRBV29-1 and TRBJ1-2 genes, and the full variable domain is: SAVISQKPSRDICQRGTSLTIQCQVDSQVTMMFWYRQQPGQSLTLIATANQGSEATYESGFVIDKFPISRPNLTFSTLTVSNMSPEDSSIYLCSVEDGSPFGRYGYTFGSGTRLTVV.